Shown below are 27 T cell receptor beta chains from a single sample sequenced in a study of blood T cell repertoires in COVID-19. Profiling relied on immunoSEQ multiplex PCR, and the TCRdb table lists in-frame clones only, not all of them. The data hold 180,000 or so clones, with about 80% observed a single time. Sequencing was done on a sample of peripheral blood. The receptors originated from a human donor with acute or convalescent COVID-19. The donor label of this sample is uncertain.

In its sample, this clone was seen a few times. The chain carries TRBV5-8 and TRBJ2-1, with 11 bases identical to TRBD2. CDR3 length: 15 amino acids. After removal of 2 bases from V and 6 bases from J, the junction contained 4 bases not matched to a gene. From germline, CDR1 is SGHTS and CDR2 YDEGEE. CDR3 coding DNA: TGTGCCAGCAGCTTTAGCGGGAGGGCCTCCAATGAGCAGTTCTTC. It encodes CASSFSGRASNEQFF.

V is TRBV7-2 and J is TRBJ1-2; D is ambiguous. The germline gives CDR1 SGHTA, CDR2 FQGNSA. This CDR3 comprises 13 residues. V was cut by 1 base and J by 8 bases, with 11 bases left in between. CDR3 amino acids: CASSLGFEGGYTF. Here the CDR3 DNA reads TGTGCCAGCAGCTTAGGTTTCGAGGGAGGCTACACCTTC.

The V call is TRBV19, the J call TRBJ1-2; TRBD1 matches at 9 bases. This CDR3 spans 14 amino acids. J was trimmed by 8 bases and V by 1 base; bases with no gene match: 5. Germline V CDR1 and CDR2: LNHDA, SQIVND (reference sequence). CDR3 in amino acids: CASSIGDRVGGYTF. DNA of the CDR3: TGTGCCAGTAGTATAGGGGACAGGGTCGGCGGCTACACCTTC.

The V and J genes are TRBV6-6 and TRBJ2-5; 7 bases align to TRBD2. The ends lost 6 bases at V and 0 bases at J; junction bases unmatched: 1. This CDR3 is built from 13 residues. Per germline, CDR1 MNHNY and CDR2 SVGAGI (reference sequence). The chain's CDR3 is CASRSGNQETQYF. The CDR3 nucleotides are TGTGCCAGCAGGAGCGGGAACCAAGAGACCCAGTACTTC.

This clone was seen only once. The chain recombines TRBV10-1 with TRBJ2-2, with TRBD1 as a possible D gene (6 bases). Trimming took off 6 bases at V and 5 bases at J, with 13 bases between the two ends. This CDR3 has 14 residues. The V gene's germline CDR1 is WNHNN and CDR2 SYGVQD (reference sequence). In DNA form, the CDR3 reads TGCGCCAGCAGGACCGGGACACAAACCGGGGAGCTGTTTTTT. Translated, it gives CASRTGTQTGELFF.

This chain connects TRBV7-6 to TRBJ2-2; perhaps TRBD2 as D (6 bases). This CDR3 has 17 residues. In germline, CDR1 is SGHVS, CDR2 FNYEAQ. V gave up 0 bases and J gave up 4 bases, with 15 bases separating them. CDR3 DNA sequence: TGTGCCAGCAGCTTAGCGAGCCCCCGAGCGGGCACCGGGGAGCTGTTTTTT. This codes for CASSLASPRAGTGELFF.

The V and J genes are TRBV6-2 or TRBV6-3 and TRBJ2-3, with 11 nucleotides matching TRBD2. Per germline, CDR1 MNHEY and CDR2 SVGEGT. V trimming: 5 bases; J trimming: 6 bases; junction bases outside the gene matches: 4. This CDR3 contains 14 residues. The CDR3 region is CASSTSSGRDTQYF. In DNA form, the CDR3 reads TGTGCCAGCAGTACCTCTAGCGGGAGGGATACGCAGTATTTT.

This clone was seen more than once but under ten times. This chain uses TRBV7-2 with TRBJ2-7; D gene uncertain. Germline loops: CDR1 SGHTA, CDR2 FQGNSA. CDR3 length: 14 residues. V was shortened by 3 bases and J by 0 bases, with 9 bases between the two germline ends. For the CDR3, the DNA is TGTGCCAGCAGCTTGGCACAGATCTCCTACGAGCAGTACTTC. Its translation: CASSLAQISYEQYF.

The rearrangement joins TRBV30 to TRBJ1-1, with unresolved D. The V and J ends lost 4 bases and 11 bases respectively, with 14 bases between them. Germline assignment: CDR1 GTSNPN and CDR2 SVGIG (reference sequence). The CDR3 consists of 11 residues. CDR3: CAWTPGLSAFF. CDR3 coding DNA: TGTGCCTGGACCCCGGGGTTGTCGGCTTTCTTT.

This clone was counted between two and nine times. Compared with germline, one end of the junction differs, possibly owing to a read error. The V and J genes are TRBV7-8 and TRBJ2-1, with unresolved D. Germline CDR1 is SGHVS and CDR2 is FQNEAQ. The length of the CDR3 is 11 residues. CDR3: CASSLGLAWIF. CDR3 nucleotides: TGTGCCAGCAGCTTGGGCCTGGCCTGGATCTTC.

This clone was observed a handful of times. The CDR3 here is CASGRGWSNQPQHF. The CDR3 DNA sequence: TGTGCCTCCGGCCGGGGATGGAGCAATCAGCCCCAGCATTTT. The rearrangement joins TRBV6-5 to TRBJ1-5; D is ambiguous. The length of the CDR3 is 14 residues. CDR1 and CDR2 from the germline V gene are MNHEY and SVGAGI. Trimming removed 11 bases from V and 1 base from J, with 15 bases in between.

This clone was counted many times. The rearrangement joins TRBV7-9 to TRBJ2-7, with a tentative D call TRBD2 (5 bases). Per germline, CDR1 SEHNR and CDR2 FQNEAQ (reference sequence). The ends were cut back, 5 bases at V and 6 bases at J, with 14 bases in the middle. CDR3 length: 13 residues. The CDR3 DNA reads TGTGCCAGCAGCGGCGCGGGCCCCGTCGAGCAGTACTTC. As protein: CASSGAGPVEQYF.

The CDR3 sequence: CAISDQLATYNEQFF. CDR3 in DNA: TGTGCCATCAGTGATCAACTAGCGACCTACAATGAGCAGTTCTTC. This sequence joins TRBV10-3 and TRBJ2-1; 7 bases fit TRBD2. The CDR3 has 15 amino acids. V trimming: 3 bases; J trimming: 2 bases; junction bases outside the gene matches: 4. The V gene's germline CDR1 is ENHRY and CDR2 SYGVKD.

The chain uses TRBV21-1 and TRBJ1-5; TRBD1, as called in the table, went unchecked against the DNA. TRBV21-1 is termed a pseudogene. This CDR3 region has 17 residues. The CDR3 reads CARIYRTGPFSNQPQHF. CDR3 nucleotide sequence: TGTGCCAGGATATACCGGACAGGCCCTTTTAGCAATCAGCCCCAGCATTTT.

The rearrangement links TRBV5-8 to TRBJ2-1; the D is unclear. This CDR3 has 17 residues. Germline V gene lookup returns CDR1 SGHTS and CDR2 YDEGEE. Deletions cut 2 bases from V and 1 base from J, with 16 bases between. The CDR3 loop is CASSFLPASESYNEQFF. The CDR3 nucleotides are TGTGCCAGCAGCTTCCTCCCTGCGTCTGAATCCTACAATGAGCAGTTCTTC.

The CDR3 here is CASSLVGLLMNTEAFF. The CDR3 DNA is TGTGCCAGCAGTTTAGTGGGACTGCTTATGAACACTGAAGCTTTCTTT. The J gene is TRBJ1-1, the V gene TRBV27, with D possibly being TRBD1 (5 bases). The CDR3 contains 16 residues. V was trimmed by 2 bases and J by 0 bases, leaving 13 bases between them. Germline V CDR1 and CDR2: MNHEY, SMNVEV (reference sequence).

In nucleotides, the CDR3 is TGTGCCAGCAGTGAACAGAGAAGGCAGGGTAACTATGGCTACACCTTC. Translation: CASSEQRRQGNYGYTF. The V and J genes are TRBV6-1 and TRBJ1-2; maybe TRBD1 (5 bases). V gave up 2 bases and J gave up 1 base, with 14 bases separating them. From germline, CDR1 is MNHNS and CDR2 SASEGT. The CDR3 runs 16 residues.

About this clone: Within the sample, other DNA sequences also encode this same CDR3. The gene calls are TRBV7-2 and TRBJ2-7; 8 bases map to TRBD1. The CDR3 contains 14 residues. With V trimmed by 3 bases and J by 4 bases, 5 bases remained unmatched. The germline V gene has CDR1 SGHTA and CDR2 FQGNSA. The CDR3 DNA follows: TGTGCCAGCAGCTTCCCGGACAGGGCTTACGAGCAGTACTTC. Translated: CASSFPDRAYEQYF.

The rearrangement links TRBV28 to TRBJ2-7; D is possibly TRBD1 (5 bases). V was shortened by 2 bases and J by 3 bases, with 11 bases between the two germline ends. CDR1 and CDR2 from the germline V gene are MDHEN and SYDVKM. The CDR3 has 14 amino acids. The CDR3 loop reads CASSLPQGYYEQYF. CDR3 nucleotide sequence: TGTGCCAGCAGTTTACCTCAGGGATACTACGAGCAGTACTTC.

The rearrangement joins TRBV20-1 to TRBJ2-3; 7 bases agree with TRBD1. The J segment lost 0 bases and the V segment lost 3 bases, leaving 9 bases of the junction unmatched. Germline V lookup: CDR1 DFQATT, CDR2 SNEGSKA (reference sequence). The CDR3 is 16 amino acids. The DNA of the CDR3 is TGCAGTGCTAGTAGCCGTCTGGGACAGAGCACAGATACGCAGTATTTT. The encoded protein is CSASSRLGQSTDTQYF.

The chain employs TRBV27 and TRBJ2-3; D perhaps matches TRBD2 (6 bases). V lost 6 bases and J 8 bases, leaving 9 bases between the germline ends. The CDR3 consists of 11 residues. The germline V gene encodes CDR1 MNHEY and CDR2 SMNVEV (reference sequence). The CDR3 here is CASRMGGTQYF. The DNA for the CDR3 is TGTGCCAGCAGAATGGGGGGTACGCAGTATTTT.

The rearrangement links TRBV4-3 to TRBJ1-2; no clear D. Trimming took 1 base from V and 0 from J, leaving 12 bases between them. The CDR3 has 16 amino acids. Germline V gene data show CDR1 as LGHNA and CDR2 as YSLEER. The CDR3 loop reads CASSQGGAGANYGYTF. In nucleotides, the CDR3 is TGCGCCAGCAGCCAAGGAGGCGCGGGAGCTAACTATGGCTACACCTTC.

The rearrangement uses TRBV13 and TRBJ1-4; no firm D call. The CDR3 is made up of 15 amino acids. V shed 6 bases and J shed 1 base, with 12 bases lying between them. CDR1 and CDR2 from the germline V gene are PRHDT and FYEKMQ (reference sequence). The CDR3 here is CASSPRVGTNEKLFF. The CDR3 DNA sequence: TGTGCCAGCAGTCCCCGAGTCGGAACTAATGAAAAACTGTTTTTT.

The rearrangement uses TRBV27 and TRBJ2-7; TRBD2 matches at 7 bases. This CDR3 region has 15 residues. The V and J ends lost 1 base and 3 bases, in that order; junction bases with no gene match: 6. The germline gives CDR1 MNHEY, CDR2 SMNVEV (reference sequence). The CDR3 DNA reads TGTGCCAGCAGTTTATTGGCGTCGGGGGGCTACGAGCAGTACTTC. Protein sequence: CASSLLASGGYEQYF.

The CDR3 bases are TGCAGTGCTAGTCCCCAGGGGGGCACCATATATTTT. Translated, it gives CSASPQGGTIYF. The rearrangement joins TRBV20-1 to TRBJ1-3, with 7 bases aligning to TRBD1. The V gene's germline CDR1 is DFQATT and CDR2 SNEGSKA (reference sequence). The V segment lost 3 bases and the J segment 9 bases; nucleotides outside the gene matches: 5. This CDR3 spans 12 amino acids.

The genes are TRBV7-7 and TRBJ2-5, with 11 bases fitting TRBD2. Germline CDR1 is SSHAT and CDR2 is FNYEAQ (reference sequence). V lost 0 bases to trimming and J lost 2 bases; unmatched junction nucleotides: 8. The CDR3 contains 18 residues. CDR3 region: CASSLAGVAGGLQETQYF. The CDR3 bases are TGTGCCAGCAGCTTAGCGGGGGTAGCGGGAGGGTTGCAAGAGACCCAGTACTTC.

This clone turned up a few times. The chain uses TRBV7-9 and TRBJ1-2; 8 bases line up with TRBD1. The CDR3 runs 13 residues. The V and J ends lost 5 bases and 8 bases, in that order; junction bases with no gene match: 7. Germline V gives CDR1 SEHNR, CDR2 FQNEAQ (reference sequence). The chain's CDR3 is CASSNDRGSGYTF. CDR3 sequence (DNA): TGTGCCAGCAGCAACGACAGGGGATCCGGCTACACCTTC.